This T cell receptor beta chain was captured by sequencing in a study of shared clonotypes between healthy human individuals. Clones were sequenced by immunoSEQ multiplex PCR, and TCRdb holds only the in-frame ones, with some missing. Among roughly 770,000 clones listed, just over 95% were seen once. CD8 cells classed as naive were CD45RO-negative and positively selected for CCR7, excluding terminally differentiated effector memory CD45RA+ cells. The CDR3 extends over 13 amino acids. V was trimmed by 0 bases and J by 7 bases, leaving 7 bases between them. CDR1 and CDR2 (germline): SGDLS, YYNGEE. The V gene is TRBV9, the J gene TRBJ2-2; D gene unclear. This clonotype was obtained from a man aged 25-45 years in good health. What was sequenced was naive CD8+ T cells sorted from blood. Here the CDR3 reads CASSVVTHGELFF. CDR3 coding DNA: TGTGCCAGCAGCGTAGTTACGCACGGGGAGCTGTTTTTT.